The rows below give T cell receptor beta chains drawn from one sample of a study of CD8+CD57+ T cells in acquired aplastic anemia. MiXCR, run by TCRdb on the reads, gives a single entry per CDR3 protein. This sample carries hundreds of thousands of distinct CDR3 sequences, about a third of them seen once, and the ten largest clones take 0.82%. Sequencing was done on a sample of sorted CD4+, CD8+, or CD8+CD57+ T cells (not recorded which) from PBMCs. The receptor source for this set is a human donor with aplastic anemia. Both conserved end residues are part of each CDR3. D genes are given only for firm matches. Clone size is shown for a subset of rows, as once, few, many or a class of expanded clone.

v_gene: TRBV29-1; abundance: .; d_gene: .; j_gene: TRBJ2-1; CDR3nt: TGCAGCGTCGAGAACCAGAATGAGCAGTTCTTC; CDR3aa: CSVENQNEQFF
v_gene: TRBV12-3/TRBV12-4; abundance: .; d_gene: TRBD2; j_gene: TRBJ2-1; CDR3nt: TGTGCCAGCAGCCAAGCGGGAGTCTCCTCCTACAATGAGCAGTTCTTC; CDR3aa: CASSQAGVSSYNEQFF
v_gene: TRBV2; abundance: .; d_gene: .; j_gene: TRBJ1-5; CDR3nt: TGTGCCAGCAGTACTTACAGGGATCAGCCCCAGCATTTT; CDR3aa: CASSTYRDQPQHF
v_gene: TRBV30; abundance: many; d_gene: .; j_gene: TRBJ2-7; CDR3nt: TGTGCCTGGAGCGCCCCCTACGAGCAGTACTTC; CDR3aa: CAWSAPYEQYF
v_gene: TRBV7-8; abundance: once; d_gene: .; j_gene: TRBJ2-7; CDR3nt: TGTGCCAGCAGTCCCGTTGGGGTAATTTACGAGCAGTACTTC; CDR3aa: CASSPVGVIYEQYF
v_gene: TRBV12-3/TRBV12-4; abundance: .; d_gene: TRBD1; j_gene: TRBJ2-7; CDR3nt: TGTGCCAGCAGTTTAAGCCCGGGACAGCCCTACGAGCAGTACTTC; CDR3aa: CASSLSPGQPYEQYF
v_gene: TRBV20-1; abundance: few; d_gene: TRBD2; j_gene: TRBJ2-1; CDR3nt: TGCAGTGCGAGAGGACTAGCGGACTACAATGAGCAGTTCTTC; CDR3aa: CSARGLADYNEQFF
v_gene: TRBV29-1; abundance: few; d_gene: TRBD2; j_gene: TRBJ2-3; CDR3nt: TGCAGCGTTGGTTCCTCTAGCGGGGGTGATACGCAGTATTTT; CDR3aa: CSVGSSSGGDTQYF
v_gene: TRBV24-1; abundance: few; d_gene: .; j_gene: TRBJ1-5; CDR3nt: TGTGCCACCAGCCCAGGACCTACTGGTCAGCCCCAGCATTTT; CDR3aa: CATSPGPTGQPQHF
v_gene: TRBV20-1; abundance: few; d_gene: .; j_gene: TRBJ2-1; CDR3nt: TGCAGTGCACCAGGGCTAGCCAGTGGTAATGAGCAGTTCTTC; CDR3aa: CSAPGLASGNEQFF
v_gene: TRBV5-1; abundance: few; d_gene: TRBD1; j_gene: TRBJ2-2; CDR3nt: TGCGCCAGCAGCCCCGGACAGGGGTTGAACACCGGGGAGCTGTTTTTT; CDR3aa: CASSPGQGLNTGELFF
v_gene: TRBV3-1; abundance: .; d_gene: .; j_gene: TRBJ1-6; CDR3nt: TGTGCCAGCAGCCAGTCGGGAGTGGTCGGATCACCCCTCCACTTT; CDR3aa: CASSQSGVVGSPLHF
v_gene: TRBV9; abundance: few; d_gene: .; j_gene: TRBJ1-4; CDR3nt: TGTGCCAGCAGCGTAGCTCACAGCCTTAATGAAAAACTGTTTTTT; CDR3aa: CASSVAHSLNEKLFF
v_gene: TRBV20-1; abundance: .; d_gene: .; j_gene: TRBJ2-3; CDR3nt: TGCAGTGCTAGTGGACCTTCGACCCCGGATACGCAGTATTTT; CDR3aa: CSASGPSTPDTQYF
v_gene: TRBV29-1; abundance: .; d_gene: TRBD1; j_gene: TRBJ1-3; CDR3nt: TGCAGCGCCGAAGGGGGCGGGAACACCATATATTTT; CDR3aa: CSAEGGGNTIYF
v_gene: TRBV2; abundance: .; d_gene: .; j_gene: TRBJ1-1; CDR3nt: TGTGCCAGCAGTGAAGGGGCGGGTGAGGCTTTCTTT; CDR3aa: CASSEGAGEAFF
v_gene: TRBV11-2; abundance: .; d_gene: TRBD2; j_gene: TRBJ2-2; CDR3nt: TGTGCCAGCAGCTTGCGTCCGATACTAGCGGGCACCGGGGAGCTGTTTTTT; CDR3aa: CASSLRPILAGTGELFF
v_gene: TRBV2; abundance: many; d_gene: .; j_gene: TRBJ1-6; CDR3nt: TGTGCCAGCAGTCGACAGGACGATAATTCACCCCTCCACTTT; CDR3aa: CASSRQDDNSPLHF
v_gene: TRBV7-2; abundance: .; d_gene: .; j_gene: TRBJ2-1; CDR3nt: TGTGCCAGCAGCTTAGCGGGGGGCAGTCACAATGAGCAGTTCTTC; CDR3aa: CASSLAGGSHNEQFF
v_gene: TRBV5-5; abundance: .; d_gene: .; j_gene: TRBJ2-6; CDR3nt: TGTGCCAGCAACTTGTCTGGGGCCAACGTCCTGACTTTC; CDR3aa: CASNLSGANVLTF
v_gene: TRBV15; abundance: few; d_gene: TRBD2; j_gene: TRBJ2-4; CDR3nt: TGTGCCACCAGCAGAGATGCGGGAGCCGCCCCCAAAAACATTCAGTACTTC; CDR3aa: CATSRDAGAAPKNIQYF
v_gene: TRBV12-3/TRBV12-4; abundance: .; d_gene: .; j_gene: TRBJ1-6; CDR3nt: TGTGCCAGCAGTTTCGTCCCGGAGGGTTCACCCCTCCACTTT; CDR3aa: CASSFVPEGSPLHF